The entry that follows covers one TCR beta chain sequence. This specimen belongs to a study of control samples from healthy donors and cancer patients. Profiled with immunoSEQ multiplex PCR; TCRdb holds only in-frame clones, not every one. Of about 160,000 clones listed, 85% to 90% are singletons. The V end lost 2 bases, the J end lost 2 bases, and 12 bases lay between the germline ends. Germline V lookup: CDR1 MNHNS, CDR2 SASEGT. CDR3 length equals 15 residues. The receptor comes from a man aged 30 to 39 in good health. The genes are TRBV6-1 and TRBJ1-2; D may be TRBD1 (5 bases). The sample taken for sequencing was blood. CDR3 loop: CASSEMTVGNYGYTF. CDR3 nucleotide sequence: TGTGCCAGCAGTGAAATGACAGTGGGGAACTATGGCTACACCTTC.